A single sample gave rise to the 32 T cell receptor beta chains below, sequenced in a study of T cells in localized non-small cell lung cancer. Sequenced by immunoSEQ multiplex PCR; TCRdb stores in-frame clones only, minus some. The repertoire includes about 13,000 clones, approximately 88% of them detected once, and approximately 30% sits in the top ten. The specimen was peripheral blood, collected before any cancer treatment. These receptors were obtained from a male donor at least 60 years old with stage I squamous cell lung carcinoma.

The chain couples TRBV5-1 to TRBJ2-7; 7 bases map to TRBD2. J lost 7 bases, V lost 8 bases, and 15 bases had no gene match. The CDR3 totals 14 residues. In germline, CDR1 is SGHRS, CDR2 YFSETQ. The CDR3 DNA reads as TGCGCCAGTGCATCCGGGACTACTTCGGGAGAGCAGTACTTC. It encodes CASASGTTSGEQYF.

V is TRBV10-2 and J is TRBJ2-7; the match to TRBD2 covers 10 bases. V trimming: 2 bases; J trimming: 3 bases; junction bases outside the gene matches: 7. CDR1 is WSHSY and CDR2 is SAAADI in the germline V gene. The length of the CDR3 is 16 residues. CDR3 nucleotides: TGCGCCAGCAGTGAGGCTCTAGCGGGAGAGGACTACGAGCAGTACTTC. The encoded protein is CASSEALAGEDYEQYF.

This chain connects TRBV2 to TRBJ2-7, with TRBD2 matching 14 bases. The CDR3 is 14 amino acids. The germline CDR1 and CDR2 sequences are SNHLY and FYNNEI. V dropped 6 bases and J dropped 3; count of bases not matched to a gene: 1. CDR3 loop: CASRGTSGSYEQYF. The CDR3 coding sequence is TGTGCCAGCAGGGGGACTAGCGGGAGCTACGAGCAGTACTTC.

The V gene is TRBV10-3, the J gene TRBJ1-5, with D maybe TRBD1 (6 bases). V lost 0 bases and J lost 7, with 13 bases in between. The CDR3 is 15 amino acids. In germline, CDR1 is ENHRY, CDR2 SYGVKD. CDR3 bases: TGTGCCATCAGTGAGTCTAGGGGGTCGGGACAGCCCCAGCATTTT. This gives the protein CAISESRGSGQPQHF.

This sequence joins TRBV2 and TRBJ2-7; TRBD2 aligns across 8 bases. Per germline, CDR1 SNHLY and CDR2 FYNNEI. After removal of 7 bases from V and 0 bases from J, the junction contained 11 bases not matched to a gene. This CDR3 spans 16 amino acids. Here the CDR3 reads CASKASRSGGSYEQYF. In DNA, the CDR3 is TGTGCCAGCAAGGCGTCCCGGAGCGGGGGCTCCTACGAGCAGTACTTC.

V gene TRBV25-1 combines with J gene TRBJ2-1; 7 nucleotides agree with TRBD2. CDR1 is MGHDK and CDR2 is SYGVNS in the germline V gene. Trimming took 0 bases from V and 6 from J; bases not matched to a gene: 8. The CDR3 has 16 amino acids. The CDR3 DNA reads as TGTGCCAGCAGTGAATATCTGGGCGGGAGCTCCAATGAGCAGTTCTTC. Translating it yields CASSEYLGGSSNEQFF.

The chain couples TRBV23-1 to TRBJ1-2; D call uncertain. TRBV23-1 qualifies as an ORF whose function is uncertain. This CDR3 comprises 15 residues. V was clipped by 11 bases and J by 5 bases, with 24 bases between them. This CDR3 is CAGLIRSNPEYGYTF. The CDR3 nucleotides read TGCGCCGGATTGATTAGGTCGAACCCGGAGTATGGCTACACCTTC.

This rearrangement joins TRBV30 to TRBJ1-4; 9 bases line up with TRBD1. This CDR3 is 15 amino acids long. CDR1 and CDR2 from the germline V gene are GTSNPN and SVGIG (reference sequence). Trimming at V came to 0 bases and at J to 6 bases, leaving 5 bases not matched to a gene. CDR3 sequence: CAWSVWTGEYEKLFF. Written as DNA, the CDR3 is TGTGCCTGGAGTGTTTGGACAGGGGAATATGAAAAACTGTTTTTT.

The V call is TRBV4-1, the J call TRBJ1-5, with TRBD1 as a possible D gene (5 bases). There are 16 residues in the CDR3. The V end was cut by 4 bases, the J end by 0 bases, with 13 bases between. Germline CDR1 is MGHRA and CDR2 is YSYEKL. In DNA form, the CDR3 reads TGCGCCAGCAGCCTACAGCAGGGTTATAGCAATCAGCCCCAGCATTTT. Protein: CASSLQQGYSNQPQHF.

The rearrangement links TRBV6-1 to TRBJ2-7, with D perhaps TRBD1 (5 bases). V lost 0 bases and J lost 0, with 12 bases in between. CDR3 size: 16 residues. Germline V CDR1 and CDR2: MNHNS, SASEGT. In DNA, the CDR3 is TGTGCCAGCAGTGAAGCGGGGCGTACCTCCTCCTACGAGCAGTACTTC. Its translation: CASSEAGRTSSYEQYF.

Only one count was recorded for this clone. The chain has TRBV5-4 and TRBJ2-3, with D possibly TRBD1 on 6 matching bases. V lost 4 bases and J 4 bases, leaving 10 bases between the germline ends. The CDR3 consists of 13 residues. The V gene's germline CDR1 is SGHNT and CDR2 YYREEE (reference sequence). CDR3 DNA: TGTGCCAGCAGCCAAACAGGGTCAGATACGCAGTATTTT. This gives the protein CASSQTGSDTQYF.

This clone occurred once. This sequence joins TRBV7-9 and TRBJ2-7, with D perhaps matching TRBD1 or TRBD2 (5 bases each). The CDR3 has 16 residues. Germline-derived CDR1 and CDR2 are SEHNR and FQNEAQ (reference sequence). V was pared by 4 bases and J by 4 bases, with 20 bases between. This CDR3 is CASSSRPRDRAYEQYF. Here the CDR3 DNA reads TGTGCCAGCAGCTCACGCCCCCGGGACCGCGCGTACGAGCAGTACTTC.

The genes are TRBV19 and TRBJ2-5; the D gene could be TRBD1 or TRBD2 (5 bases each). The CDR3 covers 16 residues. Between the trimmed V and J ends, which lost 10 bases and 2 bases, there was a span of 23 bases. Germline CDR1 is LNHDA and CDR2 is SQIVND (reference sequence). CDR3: CATMGTGSRGQETQYF. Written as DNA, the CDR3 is TGTGCCACCATGGGGACGGGGAGCCGAGGACAAGAGACCCAGTACTTC.

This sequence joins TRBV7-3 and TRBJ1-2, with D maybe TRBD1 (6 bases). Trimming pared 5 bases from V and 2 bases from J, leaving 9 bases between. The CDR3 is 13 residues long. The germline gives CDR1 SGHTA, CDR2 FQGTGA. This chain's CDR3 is CASSPDRNYGYTF. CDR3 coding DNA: TGTGCCAGCAGCCCAGACAGGAACTATGGCTACACCTTC.

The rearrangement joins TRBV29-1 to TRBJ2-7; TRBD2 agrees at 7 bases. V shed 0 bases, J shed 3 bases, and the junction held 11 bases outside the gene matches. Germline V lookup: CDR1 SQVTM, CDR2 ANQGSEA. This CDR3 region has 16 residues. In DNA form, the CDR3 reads TGCAGCGTTGAAGATCAACGGTCGGGGGGTAACTACGAGCAGTACTTC. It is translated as CSVEDQRSGGNYEQYF.

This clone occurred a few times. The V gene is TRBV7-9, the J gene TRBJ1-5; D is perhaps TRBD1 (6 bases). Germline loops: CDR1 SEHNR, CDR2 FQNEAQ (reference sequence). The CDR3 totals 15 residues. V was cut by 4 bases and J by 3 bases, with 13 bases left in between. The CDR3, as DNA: TGTGCCAGCAGCTCGTCCGGGGGGGCCAATCAGCCCCAGCATTTT. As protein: CASSSSGGANQPQHF. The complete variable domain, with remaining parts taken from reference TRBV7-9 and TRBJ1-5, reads DTGVSQNPRHKITKRGQNVTFRCDPISEHNRLYWYRQTLGQGPEFLTYFQNEAQLEKSRLLSDRFSAERPKGSFSTLEIQRTEQGDSAMYLCASSSSGGANQPQHFGDGTRLSIL.

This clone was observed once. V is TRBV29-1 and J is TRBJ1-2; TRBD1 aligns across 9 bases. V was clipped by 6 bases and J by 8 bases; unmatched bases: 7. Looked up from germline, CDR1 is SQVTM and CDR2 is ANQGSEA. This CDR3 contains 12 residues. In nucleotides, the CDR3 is TGCAGCGTGGTACAGGGGGCGGAGGGCTACACCTTC. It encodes CSVVQGAEGYTF.

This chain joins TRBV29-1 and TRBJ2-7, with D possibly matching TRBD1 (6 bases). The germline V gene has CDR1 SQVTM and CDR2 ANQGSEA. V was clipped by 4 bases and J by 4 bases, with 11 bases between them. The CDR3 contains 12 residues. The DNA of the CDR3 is TGCAGCGTTGTGCAGGGGCCATACGAGCAGTACTTC. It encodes CSVVQGPYEQYF.

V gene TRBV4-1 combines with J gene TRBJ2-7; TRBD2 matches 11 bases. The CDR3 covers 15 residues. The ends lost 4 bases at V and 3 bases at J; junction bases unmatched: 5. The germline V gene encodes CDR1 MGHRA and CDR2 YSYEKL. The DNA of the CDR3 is TGCGCCAGCAGCCGAGGTAGCGGGAGGGGCTACGAGCAGTACTTC. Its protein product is CASSRGSGRGYEQYF.

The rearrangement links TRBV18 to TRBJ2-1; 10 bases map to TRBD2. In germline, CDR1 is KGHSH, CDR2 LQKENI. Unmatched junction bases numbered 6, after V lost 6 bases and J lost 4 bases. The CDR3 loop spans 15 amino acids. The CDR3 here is CASSPGLASYNEQFF. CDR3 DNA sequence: TGTGCCAGCTCTCCGGGACTAGCGTCATACAATGAGCAGTTCTTC.

Written as DNA, the CDR3 is TGCGCCAGCAGGTCGGGACAGGGGAATAGAGAGACCCAGTACTTC. Amino acid sequence: CASRSGQGNRETQYF. The chain recombines TRBV5-1 with TRBJ2-5, with 10 bases matching TRBD1. CDR3 length: 15 residues. The germline CDR1 and CDR2 sequences are SGHRS and YFSETQ. After removal of 5 bases from V and 4 bases from J, the junction contained 8 bases not matched to a gene.

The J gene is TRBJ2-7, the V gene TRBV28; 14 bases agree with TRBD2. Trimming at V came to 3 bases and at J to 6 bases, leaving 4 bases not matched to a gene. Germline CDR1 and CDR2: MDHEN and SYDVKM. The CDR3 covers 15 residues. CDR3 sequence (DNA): TGTGCCAGCAGTTTGGGACTAGCGGGAGTCGCCGAGCAGTACTTC. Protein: CASSLGLAGVAEQYF.

The CDR3 reads CASSLVGGTPRGYTF. Here the CDR3 DNA reads TGTGCCAGCAGCTTGGTAGGTGGTACCCCTCGTGGCTACACCTTC. V is TRBV5-6 and J is TRBJ1-2; D is undetermined. Germline CDR1 and CDR2: SGHDT and YYEEEE. V dropped 0 bases and J dropped 7 bases, with 16 bases sitting between them. This CDR3 contains 15 residues. The entire variable domain, with the rest obtained from reference TRBV5-6 and TRBJ1-2, is as follows: DAGVTQSPTHLIKTRGQQVTLRCSPKSGHDTVSWYQQALGQGPQFIFQYYEEEERQRGNFPDRFSGHQFPNYSSELNVNALLLGDSALYLCASSLVGGTPRGYTFGSGTRLTVV.

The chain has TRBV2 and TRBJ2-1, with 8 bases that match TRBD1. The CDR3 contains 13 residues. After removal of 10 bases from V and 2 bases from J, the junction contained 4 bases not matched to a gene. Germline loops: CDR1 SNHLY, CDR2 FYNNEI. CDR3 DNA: TGTGCCATCTCGGGACAGGCCTACAATGAGCAGTTCTTC. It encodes CAISGQAYNEQFF.

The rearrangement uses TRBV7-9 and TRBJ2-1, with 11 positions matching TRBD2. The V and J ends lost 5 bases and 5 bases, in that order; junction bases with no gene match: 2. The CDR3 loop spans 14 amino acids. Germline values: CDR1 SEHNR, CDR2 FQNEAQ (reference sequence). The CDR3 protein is CASSPGLADNEQFF. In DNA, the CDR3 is TGTGCCAGCAGCCCGGGACTAGCGGACAATGAGCAGTTCTTC.

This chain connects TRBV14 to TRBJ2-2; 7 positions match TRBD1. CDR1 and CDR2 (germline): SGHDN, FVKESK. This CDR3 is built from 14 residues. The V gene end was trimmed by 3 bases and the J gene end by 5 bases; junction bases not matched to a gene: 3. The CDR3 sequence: CASSHQTGTGELFF. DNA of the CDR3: TGTGCCAGCAGCCATCAGACAGGGACCGGGGAGCTGTTTTTT.

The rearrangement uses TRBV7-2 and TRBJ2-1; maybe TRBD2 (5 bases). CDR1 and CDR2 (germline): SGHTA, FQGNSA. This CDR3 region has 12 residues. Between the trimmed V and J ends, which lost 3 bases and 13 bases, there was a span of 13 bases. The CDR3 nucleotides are TGTGCCAGCAGCTTCCCACCGGGGTTCCAGTTCTTC. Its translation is CASSFPPGFQFF.

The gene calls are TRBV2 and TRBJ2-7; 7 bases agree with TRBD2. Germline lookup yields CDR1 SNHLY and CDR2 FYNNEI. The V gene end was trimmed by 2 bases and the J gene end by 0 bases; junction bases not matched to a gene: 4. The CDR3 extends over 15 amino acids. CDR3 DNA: TGTGCCAGCAGTGAACGTCTAGCGGTCTCCTACGAGCAGTACTTC. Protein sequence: CASSERLAVSYEQYF.

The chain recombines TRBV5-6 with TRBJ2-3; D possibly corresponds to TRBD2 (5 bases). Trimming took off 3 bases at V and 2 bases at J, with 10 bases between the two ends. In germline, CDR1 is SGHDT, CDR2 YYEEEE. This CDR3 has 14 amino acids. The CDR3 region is CASSSGLITDTQYF. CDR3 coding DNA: TGTGCCAGCAGCTCAGGACTGATCACAGATACGCAGTATTTT.

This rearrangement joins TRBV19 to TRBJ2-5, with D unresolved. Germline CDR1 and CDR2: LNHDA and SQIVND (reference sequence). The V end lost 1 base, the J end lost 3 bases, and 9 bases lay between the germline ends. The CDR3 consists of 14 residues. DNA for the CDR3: TGTGCCAGTAGTATAGGGGCACCAAAAGAGACCCAGTACTTC. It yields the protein CASSIGAPKETQYF. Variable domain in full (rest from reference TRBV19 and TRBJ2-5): DGGITQSPKYLFRKEGQNVTLSCEQNLNHDAMYWYRQDPGQGLRLIYYSQIVNDFQKGDIAEGYSVSREKKESFPLTVTSAQKNPTAFYLCASSIGAPKETQYFGPGTRLLVL.

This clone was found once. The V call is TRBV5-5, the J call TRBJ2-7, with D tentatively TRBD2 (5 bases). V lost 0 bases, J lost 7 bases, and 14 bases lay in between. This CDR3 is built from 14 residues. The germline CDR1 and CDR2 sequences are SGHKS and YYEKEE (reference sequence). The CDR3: CASSLGLVAREQYF. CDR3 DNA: TGTGCCAGCAGCTTGGGGCTAGTAGCGAGGGAGCAGTACTTC.

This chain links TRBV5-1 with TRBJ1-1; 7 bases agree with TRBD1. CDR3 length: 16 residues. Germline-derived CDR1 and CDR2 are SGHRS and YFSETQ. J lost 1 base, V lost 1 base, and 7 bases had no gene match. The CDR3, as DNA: TGCGCCAGCAGCTTGCGGGGGGACAGCTCGAACACTGAAGCTTTCTTT. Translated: CASSLRGDSSNTEAFF.